This TCR beta chain was recorded in a study of cytomegalovirus exposure and HLA in healthy donors. Findings and limits, study-wide: The tendency of first-cohort TCR clusters to co-occur in the 130 or so validation repertoires was identified by a subsequent analysis.

Donors were drawn from the approximately 120-subject validation cohort, separate from the approximately 700-subject first cohort. This CDR3 has 12 amino acids. V lost 2 bases, J lost 1 base, and 3 bases lay in between. Germline values: CDR1 SGHVS, CDR2 FQNEAQ. Method: immunoSEQ multiplex PCR; TCRdb's copy keeps in-frame clones and lacks some. This sample has approximately 140,000 clones, with approximately 87% found just once. Regarding this clone: Antigen unknown.

This sequence originates from a man younger than 35 in good health and CMV-seronegative. The specimen was PBMCs. This rearrangement joins TRBV7-8 to TRBJ2-7; D is undetermined. CDR3 residues: CASSLSSYEQYF. In DNA, the CDR3 is TGTGCCAGCAGCTTATCTTCCTACGAGCAGTACTTC.